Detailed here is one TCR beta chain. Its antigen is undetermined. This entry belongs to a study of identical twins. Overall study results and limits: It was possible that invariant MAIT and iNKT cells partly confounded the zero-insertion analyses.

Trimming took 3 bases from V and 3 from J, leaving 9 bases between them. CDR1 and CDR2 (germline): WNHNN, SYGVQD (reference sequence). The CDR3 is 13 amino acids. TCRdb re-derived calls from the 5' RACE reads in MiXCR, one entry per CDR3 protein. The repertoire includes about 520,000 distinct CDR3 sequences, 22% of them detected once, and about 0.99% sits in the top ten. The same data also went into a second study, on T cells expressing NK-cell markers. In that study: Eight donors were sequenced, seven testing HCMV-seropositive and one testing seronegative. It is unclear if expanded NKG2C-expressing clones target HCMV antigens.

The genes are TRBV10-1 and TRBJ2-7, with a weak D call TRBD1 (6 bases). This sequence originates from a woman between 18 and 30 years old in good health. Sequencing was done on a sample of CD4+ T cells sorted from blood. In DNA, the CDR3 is TGCGCCAGCAGTGAACAGGGAGTCTACGAGCAGTACTTC. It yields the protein CASSEQGVYEQYF.